This record concerns one T cell receptor beta chain sequence. Antigen unknown. The data stem from a study of shared clonotypes between healthy human individuals. Study-level results: The researchers took only blood, and tissue repertoires probably look different.

Sequencing used immunoSEQ multiplex PCR; TCRdb keeps in-frame clones, though not all of them. The table lists millions of clones, over 85% of them singletons. The CDR3 loop spans 16 amino acids. With 2 bases removed from V and 6 bases from J, the gap between germline ends came to 23 bases. Looked up from germline, CDR1 is GTSNPN and CDR2 is SVGIG (reference sequence). The sequence derives from a man between 18 and 29 years old in good health. The chain combines TRBV30 with TRBJ2-7, with D possibly being TRBD1 (6 bases). The sample taken for sequencing was naive CD4+ T cells sorted from blood. Noted subset: CD45RA+ positively selected. DNA for the CDR3: TGTGCCTGGAGTCAACCCCGGGGACACGGCCGCCCCGAGCAGTACTTC. Encoded protein: CAWSQPRGHGRPEQYF.